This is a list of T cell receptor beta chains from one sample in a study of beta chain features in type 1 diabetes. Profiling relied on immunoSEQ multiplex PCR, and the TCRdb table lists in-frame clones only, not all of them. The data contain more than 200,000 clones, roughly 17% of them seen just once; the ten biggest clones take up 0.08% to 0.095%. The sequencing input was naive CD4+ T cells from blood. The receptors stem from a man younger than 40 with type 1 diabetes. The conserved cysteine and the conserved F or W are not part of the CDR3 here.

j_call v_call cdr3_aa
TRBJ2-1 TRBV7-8 ASSSIRLVGFDKQF
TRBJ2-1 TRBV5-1 ASSLRGLDVNEQF
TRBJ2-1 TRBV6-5 ASSRPGQGVYEQF
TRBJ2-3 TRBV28 ASIPGGPKDTQY
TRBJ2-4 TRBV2 ASSEGGMSIQY
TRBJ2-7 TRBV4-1 ASSQLAVAYEQY
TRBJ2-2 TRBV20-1 SAPLTGELF
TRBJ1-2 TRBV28 ASSLGRPADYGYT
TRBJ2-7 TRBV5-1 ASSLDLEQY
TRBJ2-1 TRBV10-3 AISVGLESYNEQF
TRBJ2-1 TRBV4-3 ASSQDPSGTFDEQF